This TCR beta chain was recovered during a study of CD8 T cells in Susac syndrome. The T cells that were sequenced for TCR beta were CD8+ and CD4+ cells from blood. The multiple sclerosis control group comprised treatment-naive patients with stable or active relapsing-remitting disease. This clonotype showed up just once. A quantity of about 0.45 to 1 ug RNA underwent reverse transcription using random hexamers. A single record per CDR3 protein comes from TCRdb applying MiXCR to the immunoSEQ multiplex PCR reads. The table lists roughly 180,000 distinct CDR3 sequences, 80% to 95% of them singletons. V shed 4 bases and J shed 5 bases, with 5 bases lying between them. The CDR3 contains 11 residues. Germline V gives CDR1 SNHLY, CDR2 FYNNEI.

The V and J genes are TRBV2 and TRBJ2-5; D not resolved. The sample consisted of CD4+ T cells from PBMCs. This receptor was obtained from a human donor with multiple sclerosis. The CDR3 bases are TGTGCCAGCAGTGTAATGGAGACCCAGTACTTC. Its protein product is CASSVMETQYF.